The rows below give T cell receptor beta chains drawn from one sample of a study of blood T cell repertoires in COVID-19. Libraries were prepared by immunoSEQ multiplex PCR; TCRdb keeps only in-frame clonotypes and omits some of them. Here the sample spans about 200,000 clones, approximately 84% being singletons. The sequencing input was peripheral blood. Receptor source: a man aged 35 to 55 with active or convalescent COVID-19. The CDR3 runs from the conserved cysteine through the conserved F or W. The D gene is left open where the match is weak. The listing skips clone size in some rows; elsewhere it reads once, few, many or a size class.

-,-,TRBV5-6,TRBJ1-5,CASSWGTNSNQPQHF,TGTGCCAGCAGCTGGGGGACAAACTCCAATCAGCCCCAGCATTTT
-,-,TRBV20-1,TRBJ2-3,CSAGRLDTQYF,TGCAGTGCTGGTAGACTGGATACGCAGTATTTT
TRBD2,-,TRBV19,TRBJ2-1,CASSIDFASGAYNEQFF,TGTGCCAGTAGTATAGATTTTGCTAGCGGGGCTTACAATGAGCAGTTCTTC
-,-,TRBV10-2,TRBJ1-4,CASSERGGVGEKLFF,TGCGCCAGCAGTGAACGAGGAGGGGTCGGGGAAAAACTGTTTTTT
-,-,TRBV28,TRBJ1-5,CASTLRGLGQPQHF,TGTGCCAGCACGCTACGGGGGTTGGGCCAGCCCCAGCATTTT
-,-,TRBV12-3/TRBV12-4,TRBJ1-2,CASSFNSGYGYTF,TGTGCCAGCAGTTTTAACTCGGGCTATGGCTACACCTTC
TRBD2,once,TRBV7-2,TRBJ2-5,CASTPSLAGYETQYF,TGTGCCAGCACCCCGAGTCTAGCGGGATATGAGACCCAGTACTTC
TRBD2,-,TRBV10-3,TRBJ2-7,CAISENHVLAGSYEQYF,TGTGCCATCAGTGAAAACCACGTACTAGCGGGGTCCTACGAGCAGTACTTC
-,-,TRBV4-1,TRBJ2-7,CASSQESWDKSYEQYF,TGCGCCAGCAGCCAAGAGTCGTGGGACAAATCCTACGAGCAGTACTTC
TRBD1,few,TRBV5-4,TRBJ2-7,CASSSRAGGYEQYF,TGTGCCAGCAGCTCAAGGGCAGGGGGCTACGAGCAGTACTTC
-,-,TRBV5-6,TRBJ1-1,CASSLGGPAGGLGTEAFF,TGTGCCAGCAGCTTGGGAGGTCCTGCGGGGGGGCTGGGCACTGAAGCTTTCTTT
TRBD1,-,TRBV6-5,TRBJ1-2,CASKQGRGYYGYTF,TGTGCCAGTAAACAGGGGCGTGGATACTATGGCTACACCTTC
TRBD1,-,TRBV9,TRBJ1-6,CASSTGQGDNSPLHF,TGTGCCAGCAGCACAGGACAGGGTGATAATTCACCCCTCCACTTT
-,-,TRBV5-6,TRBJ2-4,CASTTLTARRQLSKNIQYF,TGTGCCAGCACTACCCTAACAGCGAGACGACAGCTATCCAAAAACATTCAGTACTTC
-,-,TRBV2,TRBJ1-5,CASSEPSPLQPQHF,TGTGCCAGCAGTGAGCCCAGTCCCCTCCAGCCCCAGCATTTT
TRBD2,-,TRBV27,TRBJ2-1,CASSQRGTSVSEQFF,TGTGCCAGCAGCCAAAGGGGGACTAGCGTCAGTGAGCAGTTCTTC
-,-,TRBV3-1/TRBV3-2,TRBJ2-7,CASSQEIEEKTYEQYF,TGTGCCAGCAGCCAAGAAATTGAGGAAAAAACCTACGAGCAGTACTTC
-,-,TRBV28,TRBJ2-5,CASTTPQGTETQYF,TGTGCCAGCACTACCCCACAGGGAACAGAGACCCAGTACTTC
-,once,TRBV7-3,TRBJ1-2,CASREGGSEGSYTF,TGTGCCAGCAGGGAGGGAGGGTCCGAAGGGTCCTACACCTTC
-,-,TRBV27,TRBJ2-3,CASRSDGTGLLRPDTQYF,TGTGCCAGCAGATCGGACGGGACCGGACTACTGAGGCCAGATACGCAGTATTTT
TRBD1,few,TRBV6-5,TRBJ1-2,CASRGTGRDYGYTF,TGTGCCAGCAGGGGGACAGGACGGGACTATGGCTACACCTTC
-,once,TRBV19,TRBJ1-5,CASSIGEQPQHF,TGTGCCAGTAGTATAGGTGAGCAGCCCCAGCATTTT